Listed below are T cell receptor beta chains from one sample, sequenced in a study of blood T cell repertoires in COVID-19. Sequencing used immunoSEQ multiplex PCR; TCRdb keeps in-frame clones, though not all of them. This repertoire shows 350,000 or so clones, roughly 87% found once; its top ten account for less than 5%. Sequencing was carried out using peripheral blood. These receptors originate from a woman aged 55-75 years with COVID-19, enrolled during active disease. CDR3s include the opening cysteine and the closing phenylalanine or tryptophan. Each record gives: D gene, clone size, CDR3 length, V gene, J gene, CDR3 protein, CDR3 DNA. The D gene is left open where the match is weak. Clone sizes are given selectively: once, few, many, or a class where the clone is expanded.

>NA|NA|13|TRBV2|TRBJ1-2
CASSAGVNYGYTF
TGTGCCAGCAGTGCAGGGGTCAACTATGGCTACACCTTC
>TRBD2|NA|15|TRBV5-1|TRBJ2-7
CASSPHESGVYEQYF
TGCGCCAGCAGCCCCCACGAGAGCGGGGTCTACGAGCAGTACTTC
>NA|NA|12|TRBV12-3/TRBV12-4|TRBJ1-6
CASQQVGSPLHF
TGTGCCAGTCAGCAGGTTGGGTCACCCCTCCACTTT
>NA|NA|16|TRBV7-8|TRBJ1-1
CASSPRPRWTGTEAFF
TGTGCCAGCAGCCCGAGGCCCAGGTGGACTGGCACTGAAGCTTTCTTT
>NA|NA|13|TRBV20-1|TRBJ2-7
CSASVGGLYEQYF
TGCAGTGCTAGTGTGGGGGGGCTTTACGAGCAGTACTTC
>NA|NA|18|TRBV7-2|TRBJ2-1
CASRSGQGARWTNNEQFF
TGTGCCAGCAGAAGCGGTCAGGGAGCGCGCTGGACTAACAATGAGCAGTTCTTC
>NA|NA|11|TRBV2|TRBJ2-7
CASSGSYEQYF
TGTGCCAGCTCAGGCTCCTACGAGCAGTACTTC
>NA|NA|15|TRBV3-1/TRBV3-2|TRBJ2-5
CASSHTPVGLETQYF
TGTGCCAGCAGCCATACCCCAGTGGGGCTTGAGACCCAGTACTTC
>NA|once|15|TRBV30|TRBJ1-2
CAWSVETATNYGYTF
TGTGCCTGGAGTGTAGAGACAGCAACTAACTATGGCTACACCTTC
>NA|NA|15|TRBV5-6|TRBJ1-2
CASSRPQGGTNRYTF
TGTGCCAGCAGCCGCCCCCAGGGAGGGACTAATCGCTACACCTTC
>TRBD1|NA|14|TRBV7-3|TRBJ1-6
CASSSGTANSPLHF
TGTGCCAGCAGCTCAGGGACAGCTAATTCACCCCTCCACTTT
>NA|NA|14|TRBV10-3|TRBJ1-1
CAISESSRGPEAFF
TGTGCCATCAGTGAGTCGAGCAGGGGCCCTGAAGCTTTCTTT
>NA|NA|13|TRBV18|TRBJ1-1
CASSSRQNTEAFF
TGTGCCAGCTCATCGAGACAGAACACTGAAGCTTTCTTT
>NA|NA|14|TRBV2|TRBJ1-4
CASSSEGSGEKLFF
TGTGCCAGCAGTTCGGAGGGATCGGGTGAAAAACTGTTTTTT
>TRBD1|NA|15|TRBV5-8|TRBJ1-3
CASSAGDRPTNTIYF
TGTGCCAGCAGCGCCGGGGACAGACCCACAAACACCATATATTTT
>TRBD2|NA|17|TRBV5-4|TRBJ2-1
CASSGTSSGGPYNEQFF
TGTGCCAGCAGCGGGACTAGCTCGGGGGGGCCCTACAATGAGCAGTTCTTC
>TRBD2|once|14|TRBV27|TRBJ2-5
CASSSVGGQETQYF
TGTGCCAGCAGTTCGGTGGGGGGGCAAGAGACCCAGTACTTC
>NA|NA|15|TRBV28|TRBJ2-2
CASSFPRANTGELFF
TGTGCCAGCAGTTTTCCCAGGGCGAACACCGGGGAGCTGTTTTTT
>NA|NA|17|TRBV5-8|TRBJ1-5
CASSLEYIKPVHQPQHF
TGTGCCAGCAGCTTGGAATATATTAAACCGGTCCATCAGCCCCAGCATTTT
>NA|NA|13|TRBV11-2|TRBJ1-1
CASSSTGYTEAFF
TGTGCCAGCAGCTCAACAGGATACACTGAAGCTTTCTTT
>NA|once|14|TRBV28|TRBJ1-2
CASSFGVANYGYTF
TGTGCCAGCAGTTTCGGGGTAGCTAACTATGGCTACACCTTC
>TRBD1|NA|12|TRBV3-1/TRBV3-2|TRBJ1-1
CASSQRTGEAFF
TGTGCCAGCAGCCAGCGGACAGGTGAAGCTTTCTTT
>TRBD2|NA|14|TRBV2|TRBJ2-1
CASKAGGGLGEQFF
TGTGCCAGCAAAGCTGGCGGGGGGTTAGGTGAGCAGTTCTTC
>NA|NA|12|TRBV18|TRBJ2-3
CAVRVGTDTQYF
TGTGCCGTGAGGGTTGGCACAGATACGCAGTATTTT
>NA|NA|14|TRBV19|TRBJ1-2
CASTPARQNYGYTF
TGTGCCAGTACCCCGGCTAGACAGAACTATGGCTACACCTTC
>TRBD2|NA|18|TRBV11-2|TRBJ2-2
CASSRLAGVSRGTGELFF
TGTGCCAGCAGCAGACTAGCGGGGGTCTCTAGGGGGACCGGGGAGCTGTTTTTT
>NA|NA|17|TRBV11-3|TRBJ1-5
CASSLAHQGRNYQPQHF
TGTGCCAGCAGCTTAGCGCATCAGGGCAGGAACTATCAGCCCCAGCATTTT
>NA|NA|14|TRBV2|TRBJ2-7
CASSGQGTSSEQYF
TGTGCCAGCAGTGGGCAGGGGACCTCTAGCGAGCAGTACTTC
>NA|NA|13|TRBV3-1/TRBV3-2|TRBJ2-1
CASSQRGYDEQFF
TGTGCCAGCAGCCAAAGAGGGTACGATGAGCAGTTCTTC
>TRBD1|NA|18|TRBV19|TRBJ1-5
CASSPWDSDLYSNQPQHF
TGTGCCAGTAGTCCCTGGGACAGCGACTTATATAGCAATCAGCCCCAGCATTTT
>TRBD1|NA|15|TRBV5-4|TRBJ2-5
CASSLGGQGKETQYF
TGTGCCAGCAGCTTGGGAGGACAGGGGAAAGAGACCCAGTACTTC
>NA|NA|13|TRBV7-3|TRBJ2-5
CASSLPPEETQYF
TGTGCCAGCAGCTTACCTCCGGAAGAGACCCAGTACTTC
>TRBD2|NA|19|TRBV19|TRBJ2-1
CASTLVGTSVISSYNEQFF
TGTGCCAGTACCTTGGTGGGGACTAGCGTCATCAGCTCCTACAATGAGCAGTTCTTC
>NA|NA|13|TRBV7-9|TRBJ2-5
CASSLLQAETQYF
TGTGCCAGCAGCTTATTACAGGCGGAGACCCAGTACTTC
>TRBD2|NA|15|TRBV27|TRBJ2-5
CASSLNGGAPETQYF
TGTGCCAGCAGTTTAAACGGGGGGGCCCCGGAGACCCAGTACTTC
>TRBD1|NA|13|TRBV30|TRBJ1-1
CAWSGQGGTEAFF
TGTGCCTGGAGTGGACAGGGGGGGACTGAAGCTTTCTTT
>NA|NA|20|TRBV29-1|TRBJ1-1
CSVEYLSYGQGTLKNTEAFF
TGCAGCGTTGAATACCTAAGTTACGGCCAGGGGACGTTGAAGAACACTGAAGCTTTCTTT
>NA|NA|15|TRBV5-1|TRBJ1-6
CASSLSGLDNSPLHF
TGCGCCAGCAGCTTGTCCGGGTTAGATAATTCACCCCTCCACTTT
>TRBD2|NA|15|TRBV4-2|TRBJ2-7
CASSRSGGSTYEQYF
TGTGCCAGCAGCCGAAGCGGGGGATCCACCTACGAGCAGTACTTC
>NA|NA|17|TRBV21-1|TRBJ2-2
CASLRDRVYGSPGELFF
TGTGCCAGCCTCCGGGACAGGGTTTATGGGTCGCCCGGGGAGCTGTTTTTT
>NA|NA|13|TRBV6-5|TRBJ1-3
CASRRDSGNTIYF
TGTGCCTCAAGGCGGGACTCTGGAAACACCATATATTTT
>NA|NA|16|TRBV7-2|TRBJ1-1
CASSVNSGIRGTEAFF
TGTGCCAGCAGCGTAAACTCAGGGATCCGTGGCACTGAAGCTTTCTTT
>NA|NA|16|TRBV5-8|TRBJ1-4
CASRRDRRTTNEKLFF
TGTGCCAGCAGGCGTGACAGAAGAACAACTAATGAAAAACTGTTTTTT
>TRBD2|NA|14|TRBV7-2|TRBJ2-7
CASSFTRGEYEQYF
TGTGCCAGCAGCTTTACGCGGGGGGAGTACGAGCAGTACTTC
>NA|NA|13|TRBV6-5|TRBJ1-5
CASLGQGNQPQHF
TGTGCCAGCCTTGGACAAGGGAATCAGCCCCAGCATTTT
>NA|NA|15|TRBV19|TRBJ1-1
CASSIWAGMETEAFF
TGTGCCAGTAGTATCTGGGCAGGGATGGAGACTGAAGCTTTCTTT
>NA|once|16|TRBV19|TRBJ1-4
CASSLPSAGLNEKLFF
TGTGCCAGTAGTCTACCCTCGGCAGGTTTAAATGAAAAACTGTTTTTT
>TRBD1|NA|16|TRBV29-1|TRBJ2-2
CSVEDLPGGGTGELFF
TGCAGCGTTGAAGATCTCCCAGGGGGCGGCACCGGGGAGCTGTTTTTT
>NA|NA|12|TRBV30|TRBJ2-1
CAWSPRGNEQFF
TGTGCCTGGAGTCCACGGGGCAATGAGCAGTTCTTC
>TRBD1|NA|14|TRBV25-1|TRBJ1-1
CASRALHRTGEAFF
TGTGCCAGCAGAGCATTACATAGGACAGGGGAGGCTTTCTTT
>NA|once|14|TRBV28|TRBJ1-5
CASSGLPRGQPQHF
TGTGCCAGCAGTGGCCTTCCCCGGGGGCAGCCCCAGCATTTT
>NA|NA|14|TRBV5-1|TRBJ1-1
CASSLGQRNTEAFF
TGCGCCAGCAGCTTGGGACAGCGAAACACTGAAGCTTTCTTT
>NA|NA|12|TRBV7-9|TRBJ2-7
CASSLARSEQYF
TGTGCCAGCAGCTTAGCGCGATCCGAGCAGTACTTC
>NA|NA|14|TRBV28|TRBJ1-5
CASRQQGAAQPQHF
TGTGCCAGCAGGCAACAGGGAGCGGCGCAGCCCCAGCATTTT
>TRBD2|NA|14|TRBV15|TRBJ2-1
CATSRGGGSNEQFF
TGTGCCACCAGCAGAGGCGGGGGGAGTAATGAGCAGTTCTTC